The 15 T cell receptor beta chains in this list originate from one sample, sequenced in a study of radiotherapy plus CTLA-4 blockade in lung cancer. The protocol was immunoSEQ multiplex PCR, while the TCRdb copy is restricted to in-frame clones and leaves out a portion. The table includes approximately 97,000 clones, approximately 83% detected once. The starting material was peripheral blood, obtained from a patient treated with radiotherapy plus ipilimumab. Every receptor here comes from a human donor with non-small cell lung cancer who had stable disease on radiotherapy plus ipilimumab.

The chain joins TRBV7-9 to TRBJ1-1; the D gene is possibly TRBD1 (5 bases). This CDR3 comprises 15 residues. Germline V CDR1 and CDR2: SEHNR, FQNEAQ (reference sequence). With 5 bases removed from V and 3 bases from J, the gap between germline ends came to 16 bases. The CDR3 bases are TGTGCCAGCAGCACGAGGGGTCAGTTAGACACTGAAGCTTTCTTT. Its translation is CASSTRGQLDTEAFF.

CDR3 sequence reads: CASSDSTGGDTQYF. CDR3 DNA: TGTGCCAGCAGTGACTCGACAGGGGGAGATACGCAGTATTTT. The chain couples TRBV6-4 to TRBJ2-3; TRBD1 matches 9 bases. Germline V lookup: CDR1 MRHNA, CDR2 SNTAGT. The CDR3 has 14 residues. Losses at the gene ends were 0 bases for V and 5 bases for J; bases not matched to a gene: 0.

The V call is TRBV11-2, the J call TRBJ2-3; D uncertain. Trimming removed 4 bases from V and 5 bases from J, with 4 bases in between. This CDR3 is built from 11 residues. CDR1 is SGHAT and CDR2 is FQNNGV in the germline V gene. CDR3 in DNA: TGTGCCAGCAGCTCAGTAGATACGCAGTATTTT. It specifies CASSSVDTQYF. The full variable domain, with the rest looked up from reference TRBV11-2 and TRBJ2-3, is EAGVAQSPRYKIIEKRQSVAFWCNPISGHATLYWYQQILGQGPKLLIQFQNNGVVDDSQLPKDRFSAERLKGVDSTLKIQPAKLEDSAVYLCASSSVDTQYFGPGTRLTVL.

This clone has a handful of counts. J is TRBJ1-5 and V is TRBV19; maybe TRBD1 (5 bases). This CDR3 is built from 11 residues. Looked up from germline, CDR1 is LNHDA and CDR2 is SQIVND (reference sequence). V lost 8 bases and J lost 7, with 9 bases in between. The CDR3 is CASGTGQPQHF. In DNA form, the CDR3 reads TGTGCCAGTGGTACAGGACAGCCCCAGCATTTT.

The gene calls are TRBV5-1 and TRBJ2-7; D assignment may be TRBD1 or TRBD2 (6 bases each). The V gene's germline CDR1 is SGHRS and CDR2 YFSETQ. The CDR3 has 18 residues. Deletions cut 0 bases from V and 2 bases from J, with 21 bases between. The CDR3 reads CASSLVGANSGTPYEQYF. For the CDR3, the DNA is TGCGCCAGCAGCTTGGTGGGGGCCAATAGCGGTACCCCCTACGAGCAGTACTTC.

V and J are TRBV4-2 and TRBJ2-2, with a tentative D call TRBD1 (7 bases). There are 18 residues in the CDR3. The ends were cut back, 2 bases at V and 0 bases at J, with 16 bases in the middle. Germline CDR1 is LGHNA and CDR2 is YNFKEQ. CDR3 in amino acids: CASSQPQGGSSNTGELFF. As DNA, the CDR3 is TGTGCCAGCAGCCAACCCCAGGGGGGATCCTCGAACACCGGGGAGCTGTTTTTT.

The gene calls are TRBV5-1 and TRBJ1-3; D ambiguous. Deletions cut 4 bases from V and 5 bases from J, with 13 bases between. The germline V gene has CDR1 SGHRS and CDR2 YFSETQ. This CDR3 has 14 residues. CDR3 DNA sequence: TGCGCCAGCAGCCCCCTGGTGCCGCGAAACACCATATATTTT. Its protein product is CASSPLVPRNTIYF.

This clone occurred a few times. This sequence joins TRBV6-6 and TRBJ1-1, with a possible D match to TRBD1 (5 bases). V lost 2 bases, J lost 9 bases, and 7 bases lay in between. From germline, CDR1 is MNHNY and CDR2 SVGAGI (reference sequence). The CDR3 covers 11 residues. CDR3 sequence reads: CASSYGGKAFF. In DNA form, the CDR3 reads TGTGCCAGCAGTTACGGGGGGAAAGCTTTCTTT.

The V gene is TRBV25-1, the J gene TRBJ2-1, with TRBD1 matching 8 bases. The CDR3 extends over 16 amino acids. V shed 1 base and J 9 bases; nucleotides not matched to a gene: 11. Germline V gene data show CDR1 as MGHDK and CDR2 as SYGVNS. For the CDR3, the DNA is TGTGCCAGCAGTGAATTTGGCCAGGGGGCGCGGGGTGAGCAGTTCTTC. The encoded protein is CASSEFGQGARGEQFF.

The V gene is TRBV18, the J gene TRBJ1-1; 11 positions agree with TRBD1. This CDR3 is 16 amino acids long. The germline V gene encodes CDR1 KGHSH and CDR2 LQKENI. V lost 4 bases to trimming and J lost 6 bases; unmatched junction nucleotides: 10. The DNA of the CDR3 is TGTGCCAGCTCACTAGGACAGGGGGCCCTGAGGGCTGAAGCTTTCTTT. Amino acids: CASSLGQGALRAEAFF.

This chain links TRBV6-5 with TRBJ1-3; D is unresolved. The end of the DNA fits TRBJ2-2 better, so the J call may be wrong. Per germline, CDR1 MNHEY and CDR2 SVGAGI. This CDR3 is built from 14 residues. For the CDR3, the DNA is TGTGCCAGCAGTTACAAACAAAACACCGGGGAGCTGTTTTTT. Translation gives CASSYKQNTGELFF.

The CDR3 region has the DNA TGTGCCAGCAGCTCGGCTGGACTAGGGGGGCACGAGCAGTACTTC. Its protein is CASSSAGLGGHEQYF. The chain joins TRBV28 to TRBJ2-5; D possibly corresponds to TRBD2 (7 bases). The closer fit of TRBJ2-7 to the DNA end suggests the J call may be wrong. The length of the CDR3 is 15 residues. From germline, CDR1 is MDHEN and CDR2 SYDVKM.

CDR3 sequence reads: CASRSGPGINQPQHF. CDR3 in DNA: TGTGCCAGCAGGTCCGGTCCGGGAATCAATCAGCCCCAGCATTTT. This chain joins TRBV5-6 and TRBJ1-5; D ambiguous. The CDR3 contains 15 residues. V shed 5 bases and J shed 3 bases, with 15 bases lying between them. Germline assignment: CDR1 SGHDT and CDR2 YYEEEE.

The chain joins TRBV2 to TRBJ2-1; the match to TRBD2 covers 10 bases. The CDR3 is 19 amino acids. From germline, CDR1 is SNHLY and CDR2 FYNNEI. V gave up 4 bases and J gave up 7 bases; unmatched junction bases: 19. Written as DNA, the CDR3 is TGTGCCAGCAGTGTCTTTGGACTAGCGGTACTCTCGGTGGGGAATGAGCAGTTCTTC. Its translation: CASSVFGLAVLSVGNEQFF.

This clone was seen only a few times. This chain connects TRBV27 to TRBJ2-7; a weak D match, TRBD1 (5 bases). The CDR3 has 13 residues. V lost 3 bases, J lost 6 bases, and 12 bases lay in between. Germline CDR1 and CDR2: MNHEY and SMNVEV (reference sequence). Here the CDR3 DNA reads TGTGCCAGCAGTTTGGGGCGATTTGGCGAGCAGTACTTC. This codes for CASSLGRFGEQYF.